The present T cell receptor (beta chain) was sequenced within a study of shared clonotypes between healthy human individuals (dated by TCRdb to 2018 to 2021). In terms of the full investigation: The cohort included a few men and a couple of women between 18 and 49 years of age. For each donor, CD4 naive and CD4 memory were each run on three plates, CD8 naive on two plates, and CD8 memory on one plate. To estimate repertoire size and how much clonotype sharing occurs between individuals, the study deeply sequenced the blood TCR repertoires of 5 or 6 healthy adults. To increase sequencing depth and limit assay-specific biases, different laboratories used diverse techniques to prepare libraries and sequence TCR repertoires. Between about 0.85 and 10 billion PBMCs per donor were obtained by leukapheresis.

Using the deep immunoSEQ assay, TCR CDR3 regions were amplified from genomic DNA by multiplex PCR. For each cell subset, the extracted genomic DNA was distributed evenly across all wells of several immunoSEQ 96-well plates, and each plate served as one replicate. For sorted subsets, each replicate PCR was loaded with approximately 190 ng genomic DNA, equivalent to approximately 27,000 T cell genomes. The purified libraries were quantified using a Qubit 3.0 fluorometer, sized with a Bioanalyzer 2100, and then quantified again using the KAPA Library Quantification kit. A separate single-read 150-cycle Illumina NextSeq 550 flow cell was used to sequence each immunoSEQ 96-well plate. The study's processing was this. Because only junctional sequences without quality scores were contained in the immunoSEQ output, filtering matching that applied to full-length reads could not be performed. To assign V/J genes and CDR3, sequences were annotated against IMGT germline references using PyIR, a Python wrapper for IgBLAST v1.9. Reads with weak V/J assignments (E-value above 1e-6), missing CDR3, stop codons, out-of-frame junctions, or ambiguous translated residues were removed. A V3J clonotype was defined by an identical inferred V gene, J gene, and CDR3 amino acid sequence. Percentage overlap between repertoires was computed as shared unique clonotypes divided by the size of the smaller repertoire. Repertoire richness was assessed with RTK rarefaction, the Chao1 estimator, and Recon v2.1 estimates of unobserved clonotypes. For all TCRbeta clonotypes obtained by the gDNA method from four donors, generation probabilities were computed with OLGA. TCRdb stores this immuneACCESS table with in-frame sequences only. Part of the clones is absent; in the studies checked, under half of the shortfall reflects unresolved V genes, and no reason is known for the rest. Clone size and V and J calls were adopted from that table, with D and trimming inferred from the DNA. The sample has some 1.1 million clones on record, 60% to 85% of them singletons. The top ten hold approximately 0.9% of the sample.

General findings and caveats noted by the study authors: Even with the large sequencing depth, rarefaction of the sorted-subset datasets indicated that sequencing was incomplete. Based on pairwise subsampling, the degree of clonotype sharing among donors was expected to be affected by sequencing depth. Across a few donors, around 5% of naive CD4, over 3% of naive CD8, 2% to 2.5% of memory CD4, and approximately 0.42% of memory CD8 clonotypes were shared. The small number of donors limited the genetic and exposure-history diversity represented. Higher generation probabilities were observed for clonotypes shared by all four sorted-subset donors than for non-shared clonotypes. Only blood was sampled, and tissue TCR repertoires likely differ from those in blood. Larger estimated clonotype richness was generally found for naive subsets than for memory subsets.

Taken from cysteine to phenylalanine, the CDR3 has 14 residues. The sequence is cut down to CDR3 DNA, 42 bases in frame from base 1. CDR1 and CDR2 (MNHNS, SASEGT) derive from the germline V gene. The junction shows trimming of 4 bases on V and 8 bases on J, and the gene matches do not reach 7 bases of it. With respect to this clone: Its antigen remains undetermined. No per-base quality is available; no much larger clone lies one base away.

Healthy HIV-negative adults with no recently reported acute infections or vaccinations were included as donors. All donors were Caucasian adults living in Nashville, Tennessee, USA. CD4+ T cells were enriched by magnetic negative selection; naive cells were then positively selected on CD45RA, and the negative fraction formed the memory subset. Blood was collected by leukapheresis, and PBMCs were isolated by Ficoll-Histopaque density gradient centrifugation and then cryopreserved in liquid nitrogen vapor phase. Analytical flow cytometry was used to check the purity and quantity of every magnetically sorted T cell population. Genomic DNA was isolated from every sorted fraction and measured by UV absorbance on a Nanodrop 2000c.

The rearrangement combines TRBV6-1 with TRBJ1-2, with TRBD1 identical over 10 junction bases. The source is a man aged 18 to 30 in good health. Some clones in this sample may be carry-over from other donors' samples. Sequencing was performed on memory CD4+ T cells from PBMCs. The meaning of the sample's cell subset or site label: CD45RA-negative fraction. This receptor carries the CDR3 CASSAGTGAGGYTF. DNA sequence: TGTGCCAGCAGTGCGGGGACAGGGGCGGGCGGCTACACCTTC.